The rows below give T cell receptor beta chains drawn from one sample of a study of cytomegalovirus exposure and HLA in healthy donors. The repertoire was sequenced with immunoSEQ multiplex PCR; TCRdb's copy has only in-frame clones and lacks some. This table has roughly 130,000 clones, approximately 80% appearing once. The sample comprised PBMCs. The source is a man aged 40-49 years in good health and CMV-seronegative. CDR3s include the opening cysteine and the closing phenylalanine or tryptophan. The D gene is left open where the match is weak. The size entry is marked missing in some rows and otherwise reads once, few, many or a size class.

V gene: TRBV5-4; D gene: TRBD2; J gene: TRBJ2-3; clone size: NA; CDR3 protein: CASSRQAGGRRTDTQYF; CDR3 DNA: TGTGCCAGCAGCCGGCAGGCGGGGGGCCGCCGCACAGATACGCAGTATTTT
V gene: TRBV27; D gene: NA; J gene: TRBJ1-2; clone size: NA; CDR3 protein: CASSLAGMHGYTF; CDR3 DNA: TGTGCCAGCAGTTTGGCAGGGATGCATGGCTACACCTTC
V gene: TRBV18; D gene: TRBD2; J gene: TRBJ2-5; clone size: NA; CDR3 protein: CASSPGTSGEETQYF; CDR3 DNA: TGTGCCAGCTCACCGGGGACTAGCGGGGAAGAGACCCAGTACTTC
V gene: TRBV7-7; D gene: TRBD2; J gene: TRBJ2-2; clone size: few; CDR3 protein: CASSPEPGLAYTGELFF; CDR3 DNA: TGTGCCAGCAGCCCAGAACCGGGACTAGCCTACACCGGGGAGCTGTTTTTT
V gene: TRBV19; D gene: TRBD1; J gene: TRBJ1-4; clone size: NA; CDR3 protein: CAIGTGVGELFF; CDR3 DNA: TGTGCCATCGGGACAGGCGTTGGGGAACTGTTTTTT
V gene: TRBV30; D gene: NA; J gene: TRBJ1-3; clone size: NA; CDR3 protein: CAWSEGAGNTIYF; CDR3 DNA: TGTGCCTGGAGTGAGGGGGCTGGAAACACCATATATTTT
V gene: TRBV28; D gene: TRBD1; J gene: TRBJ1-2; clone size: few; CDR3 protein: CASNTGGAYGYTF; CDR3 DNA: TGTGCCAGCAACACAGGGGGCGCGTATGGCTACACCTTC
V gene: TRBV10-1; D gene: NA; J gene: TRBJ2-5; clone size: NA; CDR3 protein: CASIYRGGYVETQYF; CDR3 DNA: TGCGCCAGCATCTACAGGGGAGGTTATGTGGAGACCCAGTACTTC
V gene: TRBV6-5; D gene: NA; J gene: TRBJ2-5; clone size: NA; CDR3 protein: CASSLGGTEETQYF; CDR3 DNA: TGTGCCAGCAGCCTTGGGGGGACAGAAGAGACCCAGTACTTC
V gene: TRBV9; D gene: TRBD2; J gene: TRBJ2-3; clone size: NA; CDR3 protein: CASSGPGAGGPVDTQYF; CDR3 DNA: TGTGCCAGCAGCGGCCCCGGAGCGGGGGGGCCGGTGGATACGCAGTATTTT
V gene: TRBV19; D gene: NA; J gene: TRBJ1-1; clone size: NA; CDR3 protein: CASSFRGNTEAFF; CDR3 DNA: TGTGCCAGTAGTTTCAGGGGGAACACTGAAGCTTTCTTT
V gene: TRBV13; D gene: TRBD2; J gene: TRBJ2-2; clone size: NA; CDR3 protein: CASRPWAAGDTGELFF; CDR3 DNA: TGTGCCAGCAGGCCCTGGGCAGCGGGAGACACCGGGGAGCTGTTTTTT
V gene: TRBV4-2; D gene: TRBD1; J gene: TRBJ2-6; clone size: once; CDR3 protein: CASSQTWTGGNGANVLTF; CDR3 DNA: TGTGCCAGCAGCCAAACTTGGACAGGGGGGAATGGGGCCAACGTCCTGACTTTC
V gene: TRBV5-6; D gene: NA; J gene: TRBJ2-7; clone size: NA; CDR3 protein: CASSLGLVVEQYF; CDR3 DNA: TGTGCCAGCAGCCTGGGACTTGTCGTGGAGCAGTACTTC
V gene: TRBV30; D gene: NA; J gene: TRBJ2-1; clone size: NA; CDR3 protein: CAWSVGLGVVEQFF; CDR3 DNA: TGTGCCTGGAGTGTAGGGTTAGGGGTAGTCGAGCAGTTCTTC
V gene: TRBV10-2; D gene: NA; J gene: TRBJ2-7; clone size: few; CDR3 protein: CASSESWGAYEQYF; CDR3 DNA: TGCGCCAGCAGTGAGTCTTGGGGGGCCTACGAGCAGTACTTC
V gene: TRBV5-5; D gene: NA; J gene: TRBJ2-5; clone size: NA; CDR3 protein: CASSLGGGKETQYF; CDR3 DNA: TGTGCCAGCAGCTTGGGCGGGGGCAAAGAGACCCAGTACTTC
V gene: TRBV7-8; D gene: TRBD1; J gene: TRBJ1-1; clone size: NA; CDR3 protein: CASSLLGTGTGNTEAFF; CDR3 DNA: TGTGCCAGCAGCTTATTAGGTACCGGGACAGGGAACACTGAAGCTTTCTTT
V gene: TRBV6-1; D gene: NA; J gene: TRBJ2-5; clone size: NA; CDR3 protein: CASSEPAAFGTQYF; CDR3 DNA: TGTGCCAGCAGTGAACCCGCGGCGTTTGGGACCCAGTACTTC
V gene: TRBV11-3; D gene: NA; J gene: TRBJ2-3; clone size: once; CDR3 protein: CASSLGAAAHSTDTQYF; CDR3 DNA: TGTGCCAGCAGCTTAGGTGCAGCGGCTCATAGCACAGATACGCAGTATTTT
V gene: TRBV9; D gene: NA; J gene: TRBJ2-7; clone size: NA; CDR3 protein: CASSVGWQGIGEQYF; CDR3 DNA: TGTGCCAGCAGCGTAGGATGGCAGGGGATCGGCGAGCAGTACTTC
V gene: TRBV4-1; D gene: NA; J gene: TRBJ1-1; clone size: NA; CDR3 protein: CASSQGDMNTEAFF; CDR3 DNA: TGCGCCAGCAGCCAAGGGGACATGAACACTGAAGCTTTCTTT
V gene: TRBV27; D gene: TRBD1; J gene: TRBJ2-7; clone size: NA; CDR3 protein: CASSYRGSYEQYF; CDR3 DNA: TGTGCCAGCAGTTACAGGGGAAGCTACGAGCAGTACTTC
V gene: TRBV2; D gene: NA; J gene: TRBJ2-1; clone size: once; CDR3 protein: CASSEAGGPTNEQFF; CDR3 DNA: TGTGCCAGCAGTGAAGCGGGGGGACCCACCAATGAGCAGTTCTTC
V gene: TRBV11-2; D gene: NA; J gene: TRBJ1-6; clone size: NA; CDR3 protein: CASSLDQSNSPLHF; CDR3 DNA: TGTGCCAGCAGCTTAGATCAGTCCAATTCACCCCTCCACTTT
V gene: TRBV6-1; D gene: NA; J gene: TRBJ1-2; clone size: NA; CDR3 protein: CASDNGRLFDTF; CDR3 DNA: TGTGCCAGCGACAACGGTCGGCTGTTCGACACCTTC
V gene: TRBV18; D gene: NA; J gene: TRBJ2-7; clone size: few; CDR3 protein: CASSPVQGQTYEQYF; CDR3 DNA: TGTGCCAGCTCACCAGTCCAGGGGCAAACCTACGAGCAGTACTTC
V gene: TRBV18; D gene: TRBD2; J gene: TRBJ2-1; clone size: once; CDR3 protein: CASSPGLAGGNEQFF; CDR3 DNA: TGTGCCAGCTCACCGGGACTAGCGGGAGGGAATGAGCAGTTCTTC
V gene: TRBV28; D gene: NA; J gene: TRBJ2-3; clone size: once; CDR3 protein: CASTPSSGTISTDTQYF; CDR3 DNA: TGTGCCAGCACCCCTTCTTCCGGGACAATCAGCACAGATACGCAGTATTTT
V gene: TRBV11-2; D gene: TRBD2; J gene: TRBJ2-5; clone size: NA; CDR3 protein: CASSPYPPGEGETQYF; CDR3 DNA: TGTGCCAGCAGCCCATACCCCCCTGGGGAGGGAGAGACCCAGTACTTC
V gene: TRBV15; D gene: TRBD2; J gene: TRBJ2-5; clone size: NA; CDR3 protein: CATSVGLAGAGGETQYF; CDR3 DNA: TGTGCCACCAGCGTGGGACTAGCGGGAGCGGGGGGGGAGACCCAGTACTTC
V gene: TRBV2; D gene: NA; J gene: TRBJ2-1; clone size: NA; CDR3 protein: CASSRDSLNEQFF; CDR3 DNA: TGTGCCAGCAGTCGGGACTCTCTGAATGAGCAGTTCTTC
V gene: TRBV6-4; D gene: TRBD1; J gene: TRBJ1-4; clone size: NA; CDR3 protein: CASRKTGEVGEKLFF; CDR3 DNA: TGTGCCAGCAGAAAGACAGGGGAAGTTGGTGAAAAACTGTTTTTT
V gene: TRBV11-2; D gene: NA; J gene: TRBJ2-7; clone size: few; CDR3 protein: CASSSNHQGEQYF; CDR3 DNA: TGTGCCAGCAGCTCTAATCATCAGGGCGAGCAGTACTTC
V gene: TRBV7-9; D gene: NA; J gene: TRBJ2-7; clone size: NA; CDR3 protein: CASGSGFHGVSEQYF; CDR3 DNA: TGTGCCAGCGGATCAGGGTTTCACGGCGTGAGCGAGCAGTACTTC
V gene: TRBV7-2; D gene: NA; J gene: TRBJ2-2; clone size: NA; CDR3 protein: CASSLGAGPGELFF; CDR3 DNA: TGTGCCAGCAGCTTAGGGGCCGGCCCCGGGGAGCTGTTTTTT
V gene: TRBV10-3; D gene: NA; J gene: TRBJ1-2; clone size: NA; CDR3 protein: CAISEREGRASYTF; CDR3 DNA: TGTGCCATCAGTGAGAGGGAGGGGAGGGCCAGCTACACCTTC
V gene: TRBV9; D gene: TRBD2; J gene: TRBJ2-5; clone size: NA; CDR3 protein: CASSVGGGRARETQYF; CDR3 DNA: TGTGCCAGCAGCGTAGGGGGCGGGAGGGCGCGGGAGACCCAGTACTTC
V gene: TRBV19; D gene: NA; J gene: TRBJ2-5; clone size: few; CDR3 protein: CATRLVGRETQYF; CDR3 DNA: TGTGCCACCCGACTAGTTGGGAGGGAGACCCAGTACTTC
V gene: TRBV18; D gene: TRBD1; J gene: TRBJ2-1; clone size: once; CDR3 protein: CASSPGGQGYNEQFF; CDR3 DNA: TGTGCCAGCTCACCGGGGGGACAGGGATACAATGAGCAGTTCTTC
V gene: TRBV28; D gene: NA; J gene: TRBJ1-2; clone size: NA; CDR3 protein: CASSSSYRLEVGYTF; CDR3 DNA: TGTGCCAGTAGTTCTTCTTACAGACTAGAAGTCGGCTACACCTTC
V gene: TRBV2; D gene: NA; J gene: TRBJ2-3; clone size: NA; CDR3 protein: CASTKNYARGTDTQYF; CDR3 DNA: TGTGCCAGCACCAAGAACTACGCCCGGGGCACAGATACGCAGTATTTT
V gene: TRBV7-7; D gene: NA; J gene: TRBJ1-1; clone size: NA; CDR3 protein: CASSLMGGTEAFF; CDR3 DNA: TGTGCCAGCAGCTTAATGGGGGGAACTGAAGCTTTCTTT
V gene: TRBV4-2; D gene: TRBD2; J gene: TRBJ2-2; clone size: NA; CDR3 protein: CASSQARLAGDTGELFF; CDR3 DNA: TGTGCCAGCAGCCAAGCTCGACTAGCGGGGGACACCGGGGAGCTGTTTTTT
V gene: TRBV7-9; D gene: NA; J gene: TRBJ2-7; clone size: NA; CDR3 protein: CASSLVGGLSSYEQYF; CDR3 DNA: TGTGCCAGCAGCTTAGTCGGAGGGCTAAGCTCCTACGAGCAGTACTTC
V gene: TRBV2; D gene: NA; J gene: TRBJ2-3; clone size: NA; CDR3 protein: CASSEARDYYRYF; CDR3 DNA: TGTGCCAGCAGTGAAGCAAGAGATTATTATCGGTATTTT
V gene: TRBV30; D gene: TRBD2; J gene: TRBJ2-1; clone size: NA; CDR3 protein: CAWKVAGGYNEQFF; CDR3 DNA: TGTGCCTGGAAAGTGGCGGGGGGATACAATGAGCAGTTCTTC
V gene: TRBV6-6; D gene: NA; J gene: TRBJ1-5; clone size: NA; CDR3 protein: CASSKAGISIQPQHF; CDR3 DNA: TGTGCCAGCAGTAAAGCAGGGATATCGATTCAGCCCCAGCATTTT
V gene: TRBV28; D gene: TRBD2; J gene: TRBJ2-7; clone size: NA; CDR3 protein: CASSSPTSGTYEQYF; CDR3 DNA: TGTGCCAGCAGTTCCCCTACTAGCGGCACCTACGAGCAGTACTTC
V gene: TRBV5-6; D gene: NA; J gene: TRBJ2-4; clone size: NA; CDR3 protein: CASSSGMVAKNIQYF; CDR3 DNA: TGTGCCAGCTCCTCGGGGATGGTAGCCAAAAACATTCAGTACTTC
V gene: TRBV6-1; D gene: TRBD2; J gene: TRBJ2-7; clone size: few; CDR3 protein: CASSNPGLAGNEQYF; CDR3 DNA: TGTGCCAGCAGTAACCCGGGACTAGCGGGGAACGAGCAGTACTTC